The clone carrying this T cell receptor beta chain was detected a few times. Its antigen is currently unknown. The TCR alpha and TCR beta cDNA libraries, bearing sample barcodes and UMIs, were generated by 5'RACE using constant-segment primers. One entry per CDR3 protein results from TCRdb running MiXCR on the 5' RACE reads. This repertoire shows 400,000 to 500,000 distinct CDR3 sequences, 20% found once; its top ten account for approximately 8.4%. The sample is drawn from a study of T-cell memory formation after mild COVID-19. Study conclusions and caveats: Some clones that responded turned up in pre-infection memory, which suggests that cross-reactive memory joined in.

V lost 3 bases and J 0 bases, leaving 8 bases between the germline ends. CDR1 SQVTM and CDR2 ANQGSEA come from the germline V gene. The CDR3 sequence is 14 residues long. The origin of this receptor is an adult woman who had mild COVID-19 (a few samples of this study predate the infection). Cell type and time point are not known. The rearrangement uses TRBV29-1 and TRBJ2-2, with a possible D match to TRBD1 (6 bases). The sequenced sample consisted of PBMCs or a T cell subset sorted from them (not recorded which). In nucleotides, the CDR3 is TGCAGCGTTGAGCGGACAGCGAACACCGGGGAGCTGTTTTTT. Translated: CSVERTANTGELFF.